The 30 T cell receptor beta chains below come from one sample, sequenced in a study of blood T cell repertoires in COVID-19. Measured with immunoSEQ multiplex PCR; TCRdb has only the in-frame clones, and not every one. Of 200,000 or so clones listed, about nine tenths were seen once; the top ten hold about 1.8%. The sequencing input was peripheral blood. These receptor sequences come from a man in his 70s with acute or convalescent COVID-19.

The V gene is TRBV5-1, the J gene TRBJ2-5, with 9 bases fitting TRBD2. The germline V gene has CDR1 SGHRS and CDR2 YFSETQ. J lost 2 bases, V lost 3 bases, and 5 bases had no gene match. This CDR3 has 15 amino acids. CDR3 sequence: CASSSLAGLQETQYF. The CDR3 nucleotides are TGCGCCAGCAGCTCTCTAGCGGGGCTGCAAGAGACCCAGTACTTC.

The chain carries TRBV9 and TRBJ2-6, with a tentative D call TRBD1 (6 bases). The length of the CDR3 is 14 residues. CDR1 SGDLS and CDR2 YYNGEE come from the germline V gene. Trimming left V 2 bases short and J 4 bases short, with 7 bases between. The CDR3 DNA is TGTGCCAGCAGCGTCGGGACAGGGGCCAACGTCCTGACTTTC. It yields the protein CASSVGTGANVLTF.

The CDR3 DNA is TGTGCCAGCAGTCCCTTCGAGGCAATCCTAAGGACAGATACGCAGTATTTT. Residues: CASSPFEAILRTDTQYF. The V and J genes are TRBV6-2 or TRBV6-3 and TRBJ2-3; the D is unclear. CDR1 and CDR2 from the germline V gene are MNHEY and SVGEGT. This CDR3 has 17 amino acids. V dropped 5 bases and J dropped 3 bases, with 21 bases sitting between them.

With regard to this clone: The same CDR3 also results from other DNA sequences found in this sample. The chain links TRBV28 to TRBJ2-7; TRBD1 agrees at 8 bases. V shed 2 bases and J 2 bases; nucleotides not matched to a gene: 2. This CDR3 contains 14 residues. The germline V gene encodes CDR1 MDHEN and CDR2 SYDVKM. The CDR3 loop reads CASSLQGATYEQYF. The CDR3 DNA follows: TGTGCCAGCAGTTTACAGGGGGCGACCTACGAGCAGTACTTC.

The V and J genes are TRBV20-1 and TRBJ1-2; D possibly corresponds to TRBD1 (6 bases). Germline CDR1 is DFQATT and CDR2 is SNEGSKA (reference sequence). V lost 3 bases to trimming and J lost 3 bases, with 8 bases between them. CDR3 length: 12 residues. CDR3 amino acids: CSASKGDYGYTF. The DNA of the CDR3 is TGCAGTGCTAGTAAGGGGGACTATGGCTACACCTTC.

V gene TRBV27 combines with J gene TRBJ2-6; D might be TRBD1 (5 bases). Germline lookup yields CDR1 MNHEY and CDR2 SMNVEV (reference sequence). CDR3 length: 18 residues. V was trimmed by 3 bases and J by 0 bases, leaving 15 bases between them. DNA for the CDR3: TGTGCCAGCAGTTTGGGCAGGGTTCGAAGCTCTGGGGCCAACGTCCTGACTTTC. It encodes CASSLGRVRSSGANVLTF.

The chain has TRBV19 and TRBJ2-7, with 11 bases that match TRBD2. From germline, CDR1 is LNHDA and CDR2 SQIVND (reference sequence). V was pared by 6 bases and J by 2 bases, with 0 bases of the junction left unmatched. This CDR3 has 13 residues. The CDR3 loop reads CASRTSGTYEQYF. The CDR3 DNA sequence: TGTGCCAGTAGGACTAGCGGGACCTACGAGCAGTACTTC.

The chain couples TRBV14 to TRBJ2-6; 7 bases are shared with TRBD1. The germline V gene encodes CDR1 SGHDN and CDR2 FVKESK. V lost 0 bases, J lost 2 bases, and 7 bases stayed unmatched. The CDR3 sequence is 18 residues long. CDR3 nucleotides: TGTGCCAGCAGCCAAGATGACAGGGCTGTTGCTGGGGCCAACGTCCTGACTTTC. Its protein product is CASSQDDRAVAGANVLTF.

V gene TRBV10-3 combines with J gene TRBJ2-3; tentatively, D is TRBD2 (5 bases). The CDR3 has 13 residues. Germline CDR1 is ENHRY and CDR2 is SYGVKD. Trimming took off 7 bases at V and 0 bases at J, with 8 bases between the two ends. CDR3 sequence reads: CAITEASTDTQYF. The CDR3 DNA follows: TGTGCCATCACGGAGGCCAGCACAGATACGCAGTATTTT.

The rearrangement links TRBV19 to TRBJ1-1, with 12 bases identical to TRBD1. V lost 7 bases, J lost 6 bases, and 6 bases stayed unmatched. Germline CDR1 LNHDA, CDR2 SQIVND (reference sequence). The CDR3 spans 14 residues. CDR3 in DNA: TGTGCCAGTAACCAGGGACAGGGGGCTTCTGAAGCTTTCTTT. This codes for CASNQGQGASEAFF.

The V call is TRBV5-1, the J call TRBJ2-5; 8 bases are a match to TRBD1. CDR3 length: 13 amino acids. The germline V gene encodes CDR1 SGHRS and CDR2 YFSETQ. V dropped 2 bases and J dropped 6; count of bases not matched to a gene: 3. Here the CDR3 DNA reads TGCGCCAGCAGCTTAACAGGGGGTCAGACCCAGTACTTC. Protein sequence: CASSLTGGQTQYF.

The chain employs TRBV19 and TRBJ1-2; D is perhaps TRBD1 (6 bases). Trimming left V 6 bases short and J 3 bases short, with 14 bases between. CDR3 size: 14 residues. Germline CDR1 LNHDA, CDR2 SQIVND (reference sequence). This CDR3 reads CASSQDRWDYGYTF. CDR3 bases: TGTGCCAGTAGCCAAGACAGGTGGGACTATGGCTACACCTTC.

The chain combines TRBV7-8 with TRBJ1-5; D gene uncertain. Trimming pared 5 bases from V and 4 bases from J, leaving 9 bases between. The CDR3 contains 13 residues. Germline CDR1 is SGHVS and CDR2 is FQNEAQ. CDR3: CASSPTKNQPQHF. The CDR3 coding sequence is TGTGCCAGCAGCCCTACCAAAAATCAGCCCCAGCATTTT.

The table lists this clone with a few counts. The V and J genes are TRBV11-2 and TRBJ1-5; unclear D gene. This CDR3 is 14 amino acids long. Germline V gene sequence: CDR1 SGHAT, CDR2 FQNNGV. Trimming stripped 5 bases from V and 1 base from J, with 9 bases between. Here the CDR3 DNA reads TGTGCCAGCAGCCCCATGGGCAGCAATCAGCCCCAGCATTTT. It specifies CASSPMGSNQPQHF. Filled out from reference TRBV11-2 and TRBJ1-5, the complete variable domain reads EAGVAQSPRYKIIEKRQSVAFWCNPISGHATLYWYQQILGQGPKLLIQFQNNGVVDDSQLPKDRFSAERLKGVDSTLKIQPAKLEDSAVYLCASSPMGSNQPQHFGDGTRLSIL.

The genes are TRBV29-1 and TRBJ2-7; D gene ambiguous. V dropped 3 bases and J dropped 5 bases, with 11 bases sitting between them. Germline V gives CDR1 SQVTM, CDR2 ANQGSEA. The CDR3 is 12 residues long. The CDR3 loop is CSVDLGGDEQYF. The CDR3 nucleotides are TGCAGCGTTGATCTCGGTGGAGACGAGCAGTACTTC.

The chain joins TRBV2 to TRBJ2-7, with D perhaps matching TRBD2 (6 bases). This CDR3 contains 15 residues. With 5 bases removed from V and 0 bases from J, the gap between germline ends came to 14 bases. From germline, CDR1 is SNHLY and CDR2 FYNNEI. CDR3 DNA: TGTGCCAGCAGTCCCGGTTGGGGGGTCTCCTACGAGCAGTACTTC. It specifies CASSPGWGVSYEQYF.

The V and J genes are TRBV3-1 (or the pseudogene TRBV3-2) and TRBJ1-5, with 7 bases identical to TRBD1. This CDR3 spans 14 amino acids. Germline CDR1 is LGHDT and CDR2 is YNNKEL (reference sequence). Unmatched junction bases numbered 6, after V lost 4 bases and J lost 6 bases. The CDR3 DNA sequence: TGTGCCAGCAGCCTAGGGGGCGGAGGTCAGCCCCAGCATTTT. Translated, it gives CASSLGGGGQPQHF.

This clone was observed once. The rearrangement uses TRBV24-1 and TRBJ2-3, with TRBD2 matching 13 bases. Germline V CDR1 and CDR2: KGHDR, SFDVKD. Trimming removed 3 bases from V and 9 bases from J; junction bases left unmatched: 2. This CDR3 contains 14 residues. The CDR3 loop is CATSDPGLAGTQYF. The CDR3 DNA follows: TGTGCCACCAGTGATCCGGGACTAGCGGGGACGCAGTATTTT.

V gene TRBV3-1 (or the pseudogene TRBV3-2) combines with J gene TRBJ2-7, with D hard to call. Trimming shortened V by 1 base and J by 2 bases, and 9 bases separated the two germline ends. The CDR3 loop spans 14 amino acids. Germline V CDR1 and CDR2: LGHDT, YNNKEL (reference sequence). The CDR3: CASSQGSSAYEQYF. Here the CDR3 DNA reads TGTGCCAGCAGCCAAGGGTCGAGCGCCTACGAGCAGTACTTC.

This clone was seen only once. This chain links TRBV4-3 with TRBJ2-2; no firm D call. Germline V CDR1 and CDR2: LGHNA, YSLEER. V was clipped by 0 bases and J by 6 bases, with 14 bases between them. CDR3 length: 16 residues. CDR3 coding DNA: TGCGCCAGCAGCCAAGATCGTTCCTCCCAGGCCGGGGAGCTGTTTTTT. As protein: CASSQDRSSQAGELFF.

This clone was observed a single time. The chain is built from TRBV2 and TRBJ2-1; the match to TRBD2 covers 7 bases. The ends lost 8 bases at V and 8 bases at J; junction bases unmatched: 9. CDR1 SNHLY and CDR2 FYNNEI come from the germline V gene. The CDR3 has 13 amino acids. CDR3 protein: CASRRRGMHEQFF. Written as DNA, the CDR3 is TGTGCCAGCCGAAGGCGGGGGATGCATGAGCAGTTCTTC. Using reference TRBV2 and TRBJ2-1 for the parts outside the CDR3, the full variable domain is EPEVTQTPSHQVTQMGQEVILRCVPISNHLYFYWYRQILGQKVEFLVSFYNNEISEKSEIFDDQFSVERPDGSNFTLKIRSTKLEDSAMYFCASRRRGMHEQFFGPGTRLTVL.

CDR3 nucleotides: TGCGCCAGCAGCGACGGGACTAGCGGGCCGTACAATGAGCAGTTCTTC. Amino acid sequence: CASSDGTSGPYNEQFF. The chain recombines TRBV5-1 with TRBJ2-1; 12 nucleotides align to TRBD2. The CDR3 sequence is 16 residues long. Germline V gene sequence: CDR1 SGHRS, CDR2 YFSETQ. The V gene end was trimmed by 4 bases and the J gene end by 4 bases; junction bases not matched to a gene: 6.

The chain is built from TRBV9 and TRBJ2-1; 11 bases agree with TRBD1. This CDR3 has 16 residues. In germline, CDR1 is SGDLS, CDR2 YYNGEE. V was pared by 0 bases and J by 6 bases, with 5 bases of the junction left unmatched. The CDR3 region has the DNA TGTGCCAGCAGCGTAGATCCCGGGACAGGGGGCAATGAGCAGTTCTTC. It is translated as CASSVDPGTGGNEQFF.

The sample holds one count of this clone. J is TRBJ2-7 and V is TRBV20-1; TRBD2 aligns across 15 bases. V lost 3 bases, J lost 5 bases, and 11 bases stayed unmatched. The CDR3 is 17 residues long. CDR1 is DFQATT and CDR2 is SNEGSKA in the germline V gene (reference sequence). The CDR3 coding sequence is TGCAGTGCTAGTGGACTAGCGGGAGGGCCTATCCTCGACGAGCAGTACTTC. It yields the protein CSASGLAGGPILDEQYF.

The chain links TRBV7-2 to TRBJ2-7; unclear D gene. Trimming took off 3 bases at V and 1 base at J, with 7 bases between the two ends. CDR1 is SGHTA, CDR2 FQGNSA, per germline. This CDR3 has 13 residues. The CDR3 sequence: CASSFEVSYEQYF. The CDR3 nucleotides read TGTGCCAGCAGCTTTGAGGTATCCTACGAGCAGTACTTC.

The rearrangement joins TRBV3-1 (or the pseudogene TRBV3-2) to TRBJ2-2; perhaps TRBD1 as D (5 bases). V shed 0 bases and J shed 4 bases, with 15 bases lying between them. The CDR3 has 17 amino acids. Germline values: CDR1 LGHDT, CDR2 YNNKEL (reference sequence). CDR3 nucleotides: TGTGCCAGCAGCCAAGAAAGGTTTCAGGGTTCCACCGGGGAGCTGTTTTTT. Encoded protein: CASSQERFQGSTGELFF.

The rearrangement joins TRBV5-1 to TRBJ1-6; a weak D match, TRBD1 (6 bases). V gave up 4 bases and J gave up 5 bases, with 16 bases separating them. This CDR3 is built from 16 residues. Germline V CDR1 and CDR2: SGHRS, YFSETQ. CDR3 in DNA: TGCGCCAGCAGCATCGAAGGGACACCTAATAATTCACCCCTCCACTTT. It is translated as CASSIEGTPNNSPLHF.

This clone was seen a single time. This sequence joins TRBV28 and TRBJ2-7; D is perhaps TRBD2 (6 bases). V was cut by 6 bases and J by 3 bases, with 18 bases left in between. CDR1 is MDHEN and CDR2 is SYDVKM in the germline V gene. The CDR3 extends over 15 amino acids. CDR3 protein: CASSPLRDFDYEQYF. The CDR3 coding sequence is TGTGCCAGCAGCCCTCTCCGGGACTTCGACTACGAGCAGTACTTC.

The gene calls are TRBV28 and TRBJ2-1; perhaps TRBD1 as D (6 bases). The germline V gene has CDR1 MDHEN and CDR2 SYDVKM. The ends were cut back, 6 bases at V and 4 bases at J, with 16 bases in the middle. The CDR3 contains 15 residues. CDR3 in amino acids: CASSSAGAVYNEQFF. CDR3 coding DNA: TGTGCCAGCAGCTCGGCAGGGGCAGTATACAATGAGCAGTTCTTC. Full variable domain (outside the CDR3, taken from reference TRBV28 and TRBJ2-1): DVKVTQSSRYLVKRTGEKVFLECVQDMDHENMFWYRQDPGLGLRLIYFSYDVKMKEKGDIPEGYSVSREKKERFSLILESASTNQTSMYLCASSSAGAVYNEQFFGPGTRLTVL.

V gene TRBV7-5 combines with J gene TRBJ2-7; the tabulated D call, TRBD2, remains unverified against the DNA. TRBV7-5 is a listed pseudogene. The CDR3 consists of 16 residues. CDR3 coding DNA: TGTGTCAGAAGCTATACTGGGACTAGCGGGGGGTACGAGCAGTACTTC. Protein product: CVRSYTGTSGGYEQYF.